The 8 T cell receptor beta chains below all came from one sample that was sequenced in a study of blood T cell repertoires in COVID-19. Sequencing used immunoSEQ multiplex PCR; TCRdb keeps in-frame clones, though not all of them. Among about 160,000 clones listed, about 84% were seen once. The source material was PBMCs or T cells enriched from blood (not recorded which). The receptors shown here come from a middle-aged woman with acute COVID-19.

The genes are TRBV7-8 and TRBJ2-5; 12 nucleotides line up with TRBD2. The J segment lost 2 bases and the V segment lost 2 bases, leaving 18 bases of the junction unmatched. From germline, CDR1 is SGHVS and CDR2 FQNEAQ. This CDR3 comprises 21 residues. The CDR3 DNA is TGTGCCAGCAGCTTAATCATTTATGGGTCTAGCGGGAGGGGGATTCAAGAGACCCAGTACTTC. Amino acid sequence: CASSLIIYGSSGRGIQETQYF.

The genes are TRBV28 and TRBJ2-2; no firm D call. With 5 bases removed from V and 3 bases from J, the gap between germline ends came to 4 bases. The CDR3 runs 12 residues. Germline V gene sequence: CDR1 MDHEN, CDR2 SYDVKM. The CDR3 DNA reads TGTGCCAGCAGTCCCTACACCGGGGAGCTGTTTTTT. Residues: CASSPYTGELFF.

V gene TRBV10-1 combines with J gene TRBJ2-1; 12 positions match TRBD2. The CDR3 length is 22 residues. The V segment lost 0 bases and the J segment 0 bases; nucleotides outside the gene matches: 15. The germline V gene encodes CDR1 WNHNN and CDR2 SYGVQD (reference sequence). CDR3 sequence reads: CASSESGWGQGTSGPSYNEQFF. CDR3 in DNA: TGCGCCAGCAGTGAGTCCGGTTGGGGACAGGGGACTAGCGGGCCCTCCTACAATGAGCAGTTCTTC.

J is TRBJ1-2 and V is TRBV6-5; D possibly corresponds to TRBD1 (5 bases). V was pared by 6 bases and J by 6 bases, with 17 bases between. Germline V gene data show CDR1 as MNHEY and CDR2 as SVGAGI. The CDR3 sequence is 14 residues long. The CDR3 nucleotides are TGTGCCAGCAGAACCGCCGGGGGGGGTGATGGCTACACCTTC. It specifies CASRTAGGGDGYTF.

This clone appeared a single time. The chain recombines TRBV14 with TRBJ1-4; no firm D call. Trimming shortened V by 0 bases and J by 4 bases, and 12 bases separated the two germline ends. CDR1 and CDR2 (germline): SGHDN, FVKESK. The CDR3 loop spans 16 amino acids. The CDR3 bases are TGTGCCAGCAGCCAAGAACGGGCGGGATATAATGAAAAACTGTTTTTT. It codes for CASSQERAGYNEKLFF.

J is TRBJ2-2 and V is TRBV5-6; TRBD1 matches 9 bases. With 3 bases clipped from V and 7 bases from J, the junction kept 4 bases outside the gene matches. Germline V gene lookup returns CDR1 SGHDT and CDR2 YYEEEE. This CDR3 spans 14 amino acids. The CDR3 loop reads CASSWDRVIGELFF. The CDR3 DNA follows: TGTGCCAGCAGCTGGGACAGGGTAATCGGGGAGCTGTTTTTT.

This chain's CDR3 is CASSYSQGFGNTIYF. The CDR3 DNA reads TGTGCCAGCAGTTACTCCCAGGGGTTTGGAAACACCATATATTTT. The rearrangement links TRBV6-5 to TRBJ1-3; tentative D call: TRBD1 (6 bases). The germline V and J ends were trimmed by 0 bases and 3 bases, with 9 bases remaining between them. CDR1 is MNHEY and CDR2 is SVGAGI in the germline V gene. The length of the CDR3 is 15 residues.

The chain recombines TRBV25-1 with TRBJ2-1; no clear D. The CDR3 covers 12 residues. V was shortened by 8 bases and J by 5 bases, with 10 bases between the two germline ends. Germline V gene data show CDR1 as MGHDK and CDR2 as SYGVNS. As DNA, the CDR3 is TGTGCCAGCTCCCTTCCGGACAATGAGCAGTTCTTC. Translating it yields CASSLPDNEQFF.